Following are 21 T cell receptor beta chains from one sample sequenced in a study of response to subunit inactivated influenza vaccine. One entry per CDR3 protein results from TCRdb running MiXCR on the RT-PCR reads. The sample lists about 500,000 distinct CDR3 sequences, more than 15% occurring once. This specimen was CD4+ T cells sorted from PBMCs, taken around 25 months after vaccination. Every receptor here comes from a man aged 50-75 years who received an inactivated influenza vaccine.

The sample holds a few counts of this clonotype. This chain joins TRBV29-1 and TRBJ2-7; perhaps D is TRBD1 or TRBD2 (5 bases each). The CDR3 extends over 11 amino acids. CDR1 is SQVTM, CDR2 ANQGSEA, per germline. V lost 6 bases to trimming and J lost 6 bases, with 12 bases between them. The DNA for the CDR3 is TGCAGCGTCGACAGAGGGACCGAGCAGTACTTC. Amino acid sequence: CSVDRGTEQYF.

This clonotype has only a few counts. The V and J genes are TRBV6-5 and TRBJ1-2; TRBD1 matches 9 bases. Germline values: CDR1 MNHEY, CDR2 SVGAGI. The V segment lost 4 bases and the J segment 8 bases; nucleotides outside the gene matches: 11. There are 15 residues in the CDR3. The CDR3 protein is CASSFGLTGGEGYTF. The CDR3 region has the DNA TGTGCCAGCAGTTTCGGGTTGACAGGGGGAGAAGGCTACACCTTC.

This clonotype was seen repeatedly, ten times or more. The genes are TRBV5-1 and TRBJ2-5; D may be TRBD1 (6 bases). The CDR3 covers 13 residues. Germline V gene lookup returns CDR1 SGHRS and CDR2 YFSETQ. The V end lost 5 bases, the J end lost 5 bases, and 13 bases lay between the germline ends. CDR3: CASSNRVGETQYF. CDR3 DNA: TGCGCCAGCAGTAACAGGGTTGGGGAGACCCAGTACTTC.

The table lists this clonotype with a few counts. The CDR3 is CSARHPGTDTQYF. In DNA, the CDR3 is TGCAGTGCCAGACATCCAGGGACAGATACGCAGTATTTT. The chain couples TRBV20-1 to TRBJ2-3; D might be TRBD1 (5 bases). The germline V and J ends were trimmed by 6 bases and 3 bases, with 13 bases remaining between them. The CDR3 extends over 13 amino acids. The germline V gene has CDR1 DFQATT and CDR2 SNEGSKA (reference sequence).

This clonotype was seen a few times. This chain joins TRBV6-5 and TRBJ1-2; D not resolved. There are 15 residues in the CDR3. The germline V gene encodes CDR1 MNHEY and CDR2 SVGAGI. V lost 2 bases to trimming and J lost 6 bases, with 16 bases between them. CDR3 nucleotides: TGTGCCAGCAGTTACCCCAGTGCCAGCTTACATGGCTACACCTTC. It is translated as CASSYPSASLHGYTF.

The chain is built from TRBV20-1 and TRBJ1-5; TRBD1 aligns across 7 bases. Looked up from germline, CDR1 is DFQATT and CDR2 is SNEGSKA (reference sequence). The CDR3 totals 16 residues. V dropped 3 bases and J dropped 0; count of bases not matched to a gene: 8. CDR3 region: CSASETGSYSNQPQHF. The CDR3 region has the DNA TGCAGTGCTAGTGAGACAGGGAGTTATAGCAATCAGCCCCAGCATTTT.

The chain has TRBV20-1 and TRBJ2-3; 7 nucleotides line up with TRBD2. Germline V gene lookup returns CDR1 DFQATT and CDR2 SNEGSKA (reference sequence). Losses at the gene ends were 2 bases for V and 2 bases for J; bases not matched to a gene: 1. CDR3 size: 13 residues. The DNA for the CDR3 is TGCAGTGCTAGACGGGGGGTCACAGATACGCAGTATTTT. Its translation: CSARRGVTDTQYF.

This clonotype showed up just a few times. This chain joins TRBV3-1 and TRBJ1-4; no clear D gene. Trimming pared 3 bases from V and 0 bases from J, leaving 8 bases between. Germline CDR1 is LGHDT and CDR2 is YNNKEL (reference sequence). CDR3 length: 15 amino acids. The CDR3 coding sequence is TGTGCCAGCAGCCATTTCAGTTCAACTAATGAAAAACTGTTTTTT. Residues: CASSHFSSTNEKLFF.

V gene TRBV28 combines with J gene TRBJ1-5; D is ambiguous. CDR3 size: 14 residues. The V end lost 7 bases, the J end lost 10 bases, and 20 bases lay between the germline ends. Germline CDR1 MDHEN, CDR2 SYDVKM. CDR3 sequence: CASMPGNVIRPQHF. CDR3 DNA: TGTGCCAGCATGCCGGGGAACGTAATCCGACCCCAGCATTTT.

This chain links TRBV5-1 with TRBJ1-5; perhaps TRBD1 as D (5 bases). The CDR3 has 14 amino acids. Trimming pared 1 base from V and 7 bases from J, leaving 12 bases between. Germline V gives CDR1 SGHRS, CDR2 YFSETQ. The CDR3 DNA sequence: TGCGCCAGCAGCTTGTTAGGGGCGGGCCAGCCCCAGCATTTT. Protein product: CASSLLGAGQPQHF.

The gene calls are TRBV5-1 and TRBJ1-6; perhaps TRBD1 as D (5 bases). This CDR3 is 14 amino acids long. Trimming took 4 bases from V and 8 from J, leaving 13 bases between them. The germline V gene encodes CDR1 SGHRS and CDR2 YFSETQ. The CDR3 DNA reads TGCGCCAGCAGCCTGACCAGGGTGGATTCACCCCTCCACTTT. Amino acids: CASSLTRVDSPLHF.

In its sample, this clonotype was seen many times. This chain uses TRBV5-1 with TRBJ2-2; 9 bases are a match to TRBD1. CDR1 and CDR2 from the germline V gene are SGHRS and YFSETQ. The CDR3 length is 14 residues. Trimming removed 4 bases from V and 7 bases from J; junction bases left unmatched: 5. The CDR3 sequence: CASSQGQGLGELFF. The CDR3 bases are TGCGCCAGCAGCCAGGGACAGGGCCTCGGGGAGCTGTTTTTT. The whole variable domain, remainder taken from reference TRBV5-1 and TRBJ2-2, is KAGVTQTPRYLIKTRGQQVTLSCSPISGHRSVSWYQQTPGQGLQFLFEYFSETQRNKGNFPGRFSGRQFSNSRSEMNVSTLELGDSALYLCASSQGQGLGELFFGEGSRLTVL.

The chain recombines TRBV24-1 with TRBJ2-3; 7 bases are a match to TRBD2. J gave up 7 bases and V 4 bases, and 4 bases lay outside the gene matches. Looked up from germline, CDR1 is KGHDR and CDR2 is SFDVKD. This CDR3 spans 13 amino acids. The CDR3 reads CATSDPGGNTQYF. Here the CDR3 DNA reads TGTGCCACCAGTGACCCCGGGGGGAATACGCAGTATTTT.

This clonotype has more than one count but fewer than ten. The genes are TRBV4-3 and TRBJ2-1; D may be TRBD1 (5 bases). V lost 0 bases and J 3 bases, leaving 12 bases between the germline ends. Germline V lookup: CDR1 LGHNA, CDR2 YSLEER. CDR3 length: 16 residues. The DNA for the CDR3 is TGCGCCAGCAGCCAAGAAGTACAGGCAGTCTACAATGAGCAGTTCTTC. This translates into CASSQEVQAVYNEQFF.

The table lists this clonotype with a few counts. This chain links TRBV6-2 or TRBV6-3 with TRBJ2-7; 7 bases fit TRBD2. Germline-derived CDR1 and CDR2 are MNHEY and SVGEGT. V gave up 6 bases and J gave up 4 bases; unmatched junction bases: 12. This CDR3 spans 15 amino acids. The CDR3 here is CASSYPVSGIYEQYF. For the CDR3, the DNA is TGTGCCAGCAGCTATCCTGTAAGCGGGATATACGAGCAGTACTTC.

In its sample, this clonotype was seen a few times. V gene TRBV20-1 combines with J gene TRBJ2-3, with 9 bases aligning to TRBD2. The CDR3 has 14 amino acids. After removal of 2 bases from V and 4 bases from J, the junction contained 4 bases not matched to a gene. Germline V gene sequence: CDR1 DFQATT, CDR2 SNEGSKA (reference sequence). The CDR3 spells CSARSTSGADTQYF. CDR3 nucleotides: TGCAGTGCTAGATCGACTAGCGGAGCAGATACGCAGTATTTT.

This clonotype was detected only a few times. This chain uses TRBV12-3 or TRBV12-4 with TRBJ2-2; tentatively, D is TRBD1 (6 bases). The CDR3 covers 15 residues. V lost 6 bases, J lost 0 bases, and 11 bases lay in between. CDR3 sequence: CASRGTGTNTGELFF. As DNA, the CDR3 is TGTGCCAGCAGAGGTACAGGGACGAACACCGGGGAGCTGTTTTTT.

The chain is built from TRBV20-1 and TRBJ2-1; 8 nucleotides agree with TRBD2. The junction had 10 bases not matched to a gene; V was cut back by 6 bases and J by 6 bases. The CDR3 is 14 amino acids. Germline CDR1 and CDR2: DFQATT and SNEGSKA (reference sequence). The CDR3 loop is CSAFRGSGSNEQFF. DNA of the CDR3: TGCAGTGCCTTTCGCGGGAGCGGGAGCAATGAGCAGTTCTTC.

Note on this clonotype: Possible read error: a much larger clone is one base away. The chain combines TRBV5-1 with TRBJ2-1, with D unclear. There are 13 residues in the CDR3. V lost 4 bases, J lost 8 bases, and 13 bases lay in between. The germline V gene encodes CDR1 SGHRS and CDR2 YFSETQ. CDR3 in DNA: TGCGCCAGCAGCCCGCAGAGTACGGATGAGCAGTTCTTC. Its translation: CASSPQSTDEQFF. The whole variable domain, filled in from reference TRBV5-1 and TRBJ2-1, reads KAGVTQTPRYLIKTRGQQVTLSCSPISGHRSVSWYQQTPGQGLQFLFEYFSETQRNKGNFPGRFSGRQFSNSRSEMNVSTLELGDSALYLCASSPQSTDEQFFGPGTRLTVL.

This clonotype was counted a few times. The chain recombines TRBV2 with TRBJ1-2, with D perhaps TRBD1 (6 bases). The CDR3 has 14 amino acids. CDR1 and CDR2 from the germline V gene are SNHLY and FYNNEI. V was pared by 4 bases and J by 4 bases, with 13 bases between. The CDR3 is CASSGLQGSYGYTF. The CDR3, as DNA: TGTGCCAGCAGTGGTTTACAGGGCAGCTATGGCTACACCTTC.

This clonotype has more than one count but fewer than ten. The chain joins TRBV20-1 to TRBJ1-1; 7 bases match TRBD1. V trimming: 6 bases; J trimming: 1 base; junction bases outside the gene matches: 8. CDR1 and CDR2 (germline): DFQATT, SNEGSKA (reference sequence). The CDR3 runs to 14 residues. The CDR3 is CSAKKGAGNTEAFF. CDR3 in DNA: TGCAGTGCCAAGAAGGGGGCGGGGAACACTGAAGCTTTCTTT.